This T cell receptor beta chain was retrieved from a study of cytomegalovirus exposure and HLA in healthy donors. Study at large: A subsequent analysis stated that the roughly 130 validation repertoires were run on the same platform as the 550 to 750 first-cohort repertoires.

Germline V lookup: CDR1 MDHEN, CDR2 SYDVKM. This CDR3 spans 18 amino acids. V was shortened by 4 bases and J by 5 bases, with 26 bases between the two germline ends. Produced via immunoSEQ multiplex PCR; TCRdb's table is partial and in-frame only. The sample has nearly 200,000 clones; roughly 82% are singletons. This TCR derives from a woman in her 30s in good health and CMV-seropositive. Sequencing was performed on PBMCs. This chain connects TRBV28 to TRBJ1-2; D possibly corresponds to TRBD1 (6 bases). CDR3 sequence reads: CASSSRRMGHRATYGYTF. The CDR3 DNA reads TGTGCCAGCAGTTCGCGAAGGATGGGACACAGGGCTACTTATGGCTACACCTTC.